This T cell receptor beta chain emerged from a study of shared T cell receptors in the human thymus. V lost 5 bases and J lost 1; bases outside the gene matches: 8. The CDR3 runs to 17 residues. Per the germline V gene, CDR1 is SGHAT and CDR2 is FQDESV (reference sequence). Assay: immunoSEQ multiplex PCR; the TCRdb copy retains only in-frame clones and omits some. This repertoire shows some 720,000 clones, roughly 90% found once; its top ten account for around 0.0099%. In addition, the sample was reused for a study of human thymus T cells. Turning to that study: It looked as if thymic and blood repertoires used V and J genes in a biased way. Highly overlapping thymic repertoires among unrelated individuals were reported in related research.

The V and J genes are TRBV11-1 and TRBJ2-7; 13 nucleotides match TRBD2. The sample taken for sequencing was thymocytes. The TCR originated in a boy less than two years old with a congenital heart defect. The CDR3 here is CASSLFGLAGASYEQYF. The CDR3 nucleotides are TGTGCCAGCAGCCTCTTCGGACTAGCGGGAGCGTCCTACGAGCAGTACTTC.